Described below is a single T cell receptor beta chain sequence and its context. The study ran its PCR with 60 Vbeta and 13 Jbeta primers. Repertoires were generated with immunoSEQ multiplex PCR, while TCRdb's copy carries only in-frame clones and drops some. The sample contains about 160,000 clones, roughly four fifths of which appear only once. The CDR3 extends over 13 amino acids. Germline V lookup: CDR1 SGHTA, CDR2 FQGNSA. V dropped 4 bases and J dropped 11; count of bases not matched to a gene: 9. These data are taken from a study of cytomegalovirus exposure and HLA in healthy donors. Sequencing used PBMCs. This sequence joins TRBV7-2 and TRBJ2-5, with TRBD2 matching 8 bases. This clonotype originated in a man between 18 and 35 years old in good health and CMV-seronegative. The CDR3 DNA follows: TGTGCCAGCAGCTCTCCGGGGGGGAGAAGGCAGTACTTC. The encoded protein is CASSSPGGRRQYF. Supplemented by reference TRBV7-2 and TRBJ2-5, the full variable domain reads GAGVSQSPSNKVTEKGKDVELRCDPISGHTALYWYRQSLGQGLEFLIYFQGNSAPDKSGLPSDRFSAERTGGSVSTLTIQRTQQEDSAVYLCASSSPGGRRQYFGPGTRLLVL.